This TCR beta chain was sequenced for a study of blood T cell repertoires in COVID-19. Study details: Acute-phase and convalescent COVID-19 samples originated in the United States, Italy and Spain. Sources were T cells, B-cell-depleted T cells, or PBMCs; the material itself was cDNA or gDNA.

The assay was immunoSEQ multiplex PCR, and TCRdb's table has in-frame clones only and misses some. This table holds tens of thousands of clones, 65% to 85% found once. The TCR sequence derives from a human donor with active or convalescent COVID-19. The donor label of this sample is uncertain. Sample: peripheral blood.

CDR3 nucleotides: TGTGCCAGCAGCCAAGTAGCGGGAGAGCTGCTTAACGAGCAGTACTTC. Protein: CASSQVAGELLNEQYF. The chain recombines TRBV4-2 with TRBJ2-7; the match to TRBD2 covers 9 bases. CDR1 and CDR2 (germline): LGHNA, YNFKEQ. With 1 base clipped from V and 5 bases from J, the junction kept 9 bases outside the gene matches. The CDR3 has 16 residues.